Given below is one T cell receptor (beta chain) in context. No cognate antigen has been identified for it. Base quality data are lacking; no much larger clone is found one base away. The V and J ends are trimmed by 2 bases and 0 bases, leaving 4 bases between them. The CDR3 starts with the cysteine, ends with the phenylalanine, and has 13 residues. Only CDR3 DNA is held: 39 bases, read in frame from base 1. The germline V gene supplies CDR1 SGHVS and CDR2 FNYEAQ. To sequence the TCRbeta CDR3 region, genomic DNA was isolated from the sorted cells. The immunoSEQ Assay was used for sequencing of TCRbeta CDR3 regions. Entries here come from immuneACCESS through TCRdb and include only in-frame sequences with V and J called. Some clones fail to appear in such tables; in the studies checked, an unresolved V gene covers under half of the shortfall, and the cause of the remainder is unknown. This sample holds 70,000 to 95,000 clones; 86% were observed only once. Of the sample, approximately 2% is held by the ten largest clones.

The sample originates from a study of OX40 agonist ivuxolimab in advanced cancers. Background on the whole study: Ivuxolimab, which targeted the costimulatory receptor OX40 (CD134), was an agonistic, fully human IgG2 monoclonal antibody. In the dose-escalation cohort, roughly four fifths of patients were male, and the mean age was approximately 55 years, with a range of 23 to 79. Intravenous ivuxolimab was administered to patients every 2 weeks at six dose levels: 0.01, 0.1, 0.3, 1.5, 3 and 10 mg/kg. Three dose-escalation patients achieved partial responses, one with hepatocellular carcinoma and two with cutaneous melanoma. Of the roughly 51 dose-escalation patients, hepatocellular carcinoma was present in about 20, melanoma in roughly 15, renal cell carcinoma in 9 and head and neck cancer in 9. Patients were allowed to have had prior anti-PD-1, anti-PD-L1 or anti-CTLA-4 therapy, and around 41% of the dose-escalation patients had previously received checkpoint inhibitors. The monotherapy dose-escalation portion (N ≈ 57 patients) of the phase I ivuxolimab trial is reported in the paper. Peripheral TCRbeta sequencing was intended to test whether TCR sequence diversity was altered and clonal T-cell expansion was caused by ivuxolimab.

Broader findings and caveats from the paper: The antigen specificity of the peripheral T cells that underwent clonal expansion was not determined. At doses of 0.1 to 3.0 mg/kg, clonal expansion of both CD4+ and CD8+ blood T cells was observed from baseline to week 6. In partial responders in the 0.1-3.0 mg/kg groups, normalized peripheral clonal expansion was found to be among the lowest, especially among CD8+ T cells. Low levels of normalized T-cell clonal expansion were also seen in some patients who did not respond. After ivuxolimab, expanded clones were on average more numerous among CD8+ T cells than among CD4+ T cells.

The trial excluded patients who had a history of autoimmune disease or were on systemic immunosuppression. In every dose cohort, peripheral blood was drawn for TCR sequencing at baseline, cycle 4 day 1, and cycle 7 day 1. Samples were obtained from an open-label, multicenter, first-in-human phase I dose-escalation trial of ivuxolimab. Adults with locally advanced or metastatic melanoma, renal cell carcinoma, hepatocellular carcinoma or head and neck squamous cell carcinoma were enrolled in the trial. CD4+ and CD8+ T cells were sorted separately from peripheral blood before TCR sequencing. Sample: CD4+ or CD8+ T cells sorted from blood, taken in a trial of the OX40 agonist ivuxolimab. Here the chain combines TRBV7-6 and TRBJ1-2; no confident D gene assignment can be made. This clonotype was obtained from an adult with an advanced solid tumor such as melanoma, head and neck, liver or kidney cancer. The CDR3 corresponds to CASSLSANYGYTF. Read as DNA, the sequence is TGTGCCAGCAGCTTATCAGCTAACTATGGCTACACCTTC.